This is a list of T cell receptor beta chains from one sample in a study of T-cell reconstitution after alpha-beta-depleted transplantation in children. TCRdb re-derived calls from the PCR reads in MiXCR, one entry per CDR3 protein. The data contain about 400,000 distinct CDR3 sequences, 15% to 20% of them seen just once; the ten biggest clones take up 25% to 35%. Source: PBMCs, mostly from graft donor cells, taken 360 days after TCRalphabeta/CD19-depleted stem cell transplant. Source of these receptors: a boy under three years old who had a stem cell transplant for Wiskott-Aldrich syndrome, so the T cells may come from the graft donor. CDR3s include the opening cysteine and the closing phenylalanine or tryptophan. A D gene is named only where the DNA matches it firmly. Not every row has a clone size; where given, it reads once, few, many or a size class.

NA	TRBV20-1	TRBJ2-7	few	TGCAGTGCAAAGGGGACGCCCCCCTACGAGCAGTACTTC	CSAKGTPPYEQYF
TRBD2	TRBV20-1	TRBJ2-1	NA	TGCAGTGCTTACCCCCTAGCGGCTTACAATGAGCAGTTCTTC	CSAYPLAAYNEQFF
NA	TRBV5-1	TRBJ2-5	NA	TGCGCCAGCAGCTCTGGACAGTTAAGGACCCAGTACTTC	CASSSGQLRTQYF
NA	TRBV15	TRBJ2-2	few	TGTGCCACCAGCAGAGATACCCGGACAACCGGGGAGCTGTTTTTT	CATSRDTRTTGELFF
NA	TRBV19	TRBJ2-1	NA	TGTGCCAGCTGGGGACTCCCAGGCCGGAATGAGCAGTTCTTC	CASWGLPGRNEQFF
NA	TRBV7-9	TRBJ1-2	NA	TGTGCCAGCAGTCTCTACTCTTCCAACTATGGCTACACCTTC	CASSLYSSNYGYTF
NA	TRBV12-3/TRBV12-4	TRBJ2-2	many	TGTGCCAGCAGTTTAGACAGGCCCGGGGAGCTGTTTTTT	CASSLDRPGELFF
NA	TRBV28	TRBJ1-5	few	TGTGCCAGCAGTCTGGTTGCTCAGCCCCAGCATTTT	CASSLVAQPQHF
NA	TRBV11-2	TRBJ2-3	many	TGTGCCAGCAGCTCAGGGACAGATACGCAGTATTTT	CASSSGTDTQYF
NA	TRBV7-9	TRBJ2-1	few	TGTGCCAGCAGCCCCGGGACTCGGACCTACAATGAGCAGTTCTTC	CASSPGTRTYNEQFF
NA	TRBV6-6	TRBJ1-1	NA	TGTGCCAGCAGTTATGGGGAGAACACTGAAGCTTTCTTT	CASSYGENTEAFF
TRBD2	TRBV5-1	TRBJ2-1	NA	TGCGCCAGCAGCTTGCCTAGCGGGGGGACGAGCTCCTACAATGAGCAGTTCTTC	CASSLPSGGTSSYNEQFF
TRBD2	TRBV20-1	TRBJ2-2	few	TGCAGTGCTAGGAGACTTCTAGCGGGAGTAACCGGGGAGCTGTTTTTT	CSARRLLAGVTGELFF
TRBD2	TRBV15	TRBJ2-3	NA	TGTGCCACCAGCATACCGGGACTAGCGAGAAATACGCAGTATTTT	CATSIPGLARNTQYF
NA	TRBV5-4	TRBJ2-3	NA	TGTGCCAGCAGCTTGCGTCGCTACACAGATACGCAGTATTTT	CASSLRRYTDTQYF
NA	TRBV29-1	TRBJ1-1	NA	TGCAGCGTTGATCCGGAGCGGAACACTGAAGCTTTCTTT	CSVDPERNTEAFF
NA	TRBV6-1	TRBJ1-5	NA	TGTGCCAGCAGTGCCGCTAGGGGCAATCAGCCCCAGCATTTT	CASSAARGNQPQHF
NA	TRBV12-3/TRBV12-4	TRBJ2-5	few	TGTGCCAGCACCCGCCGGGGCAGGAGTATGGAGACCCAGTACTTC	CASTRRGRSMETQYF
NA	TRBV12-3/TRBV12-4	TRBJ2-5	NA	TGTGCCAGCAGCCCAAGGAAAGGGAAAGAGACCCAGTACTTC	CASSPRKGKETQYF
TRBD1	TRBV20-1	TRBJ2-7	few	TGCAGTGCTAGGTGGGACAGGCTGTACGAGCAGTACTTC	CSARWDRLYEQYF
NA	TRBV5-6	TRBJ2-1	many	TGTGCCAGCAGTTCCATCCGGAGGGACCGGGCCTCCAATGAGCAGTTCTTC	CASSSIRRDRASNEQFF
NA	TRBV2	TRBJ1-6	few	TGTGCCACCTCGCCAGGACAGCTTTTTTCACCCCTCCACTTT	CATSPGQLFSPLHF
NA	TRBV12-3/TRBV12-4	TRBJ2-5	many	TGTGCCAGCAGTTGGGGGGAGACCCAGTACTTC	CASSWGETQYF
NA	TRBV29-1	TRBJ2-4	few	TGCAGCGCTGGACTGGACCCTTCTCCTAACATTCAGTACTTC	CSAGLDPSPNIQYF
NA	TRBV6-5	TRBJ2-3	NA	TGTGCCAGCAGTTACTTAGGGGAGGATACGCAGTATTTT	CASSYLGEDTQYF
NA	TRBV24-1	TRBJ2-1	few	TGTGCCACCGAGTCCTACAATGAGCAGTTCTTC	CATESYNEQFF
TRBD1	TRBV9	TRBJ2-3	NA	TGTGCCAGCAGCGTAGAGGACAGGTTTAGCACAGATACGCAGTATTTT	CASSVEDRFSTDTQYF
NA	TRBV24-1	TRBJ2-7	NA	TGTGCCACCAGTGATTTGGGCAGCCCATACGAGCAGTACTTC	CATSDLGSPYEQYF
NA	TRBV5-1	TRBJ2-3	NA	TGCGCCAGCAGCTTGTACGGGGGCCTTAGCACAGATACGCAGTATTTT	CASSLYGGLSTDTQYF
TRBD1	TRBV5-1	TRBJ2-7	NA	TGCGCCAGCAGCTATACAGGGGGCCCCTACGAGCAGTACTTC	CASSYTGGPYEQYF
TRBD2	TRBV4-1	TRBJ2-5	few	TGCGCCAGCAGCCAAGATCCTCCGGGACTAGCGGGAGGAAGAGTCGGGACCCAGTACTTC	CASSQDPPGLAGGRVGTQYF
TRBD1	TRBV12-3/TRBV12-4	TRBJ2-3	NA	TGTGCCAGCAGACCGGGACAGGGATGGGACACAGATACGCAGTATTTT	CASRPGQGWDTDTQYF
NA	TRBV28	TRBJ2-2	NA	TGTGCCAGCAGTTTTATAGGACACTCGAACACCGGGGAGCTGTTTTTT	CASSFIGHSNTGELFF
NA	TRBV20-1	TRBJ1-2	NA	TGCAGTGCTCCTACCCGACAGTCTAACTATGGCTACACCTTC	CSAPTRQSNYGYTF
NA	TRBV5-4	TRBJ2-7	NA	TGTGCCAGCAGCCCGTGGGGAGGCCTCTCCTACGAGCAGTACTTC	CASSPWGGLSYEQYF
NA	TRBV29-1	TRBJ2-5	few	TGCAGCGGCCGACACAAACCAGAGACCCAGTACTTC	CSGRHKPETQYF
NA	TRBV25-1	TRBJ2-5	NA	TGTGCCAGCAGTGAATTGGGGGCTCTACCGTACCAAGAGACCCAGTACTTC	CASSELGALPYQETQYF
TRBD1	TRBV12-3/TRBV12-4	TRBJ1-2	NA	TGTGCCAGCAGTTTAGTGGGACAGGGCTACACCTTC	CASSLVGQGYTF
TRBD1	TRBV7-9	TRBJ2-7	few	TGTGCCAGCAGCTTATCCAGGGGGCCCTACGAGCAGTACTTC	CASSLSRGPYEQYF
NA	TRBV5-1	TRBJ2-3	many	TGTGCCAGCAGTCCTCCCACAGATACGCAGTATTTT	CASSPPTDTQYF
TRBD2	TRBV6-2/TRBV6-3	TRBJ2-7	NA	TGTGCCATCAGGAAAGGACTAGCGGGAGCCTACGAGCAGTACTTC	CAIRKGLAGAYEQYF
NA	TRBV4-1	TRBJ1-1	many	TGCGCCAGCAGCCTATTGAGTAATGAAGCTGAAGCTTTCTTT	CASSLLSNEAEAFF
NA	TRBV4-1	TRBJ2-5	few	TGCGCCAGCAGCCTCGAGCGGAGGTCCCAGGGGGAGACCCAGTACTTC	CASSLERRSQGETQYF
TRBD2	TRBV7-2	TRBJ2-1	NA	TGTGCCAGCAGCTTAGGCGGGAGGGCCGGATACAATGAGCAGTTCTTC	CASSLGGRAGYNEQFF
TRBD2	TRBV20-1	TRBJ2-3	many	TGCAGTGCCCTTGGACTAGCGGATTACACAGATACGCAGTATTTT	CSALGLADYTDTQYF
TRBD1	TRBV2	TRBJ2-7	NA	TGTGCCAGCACGGGGACAGCATACGAGCAGTACTTC	CASTGTAYEQYF
TRBD2	TRBV5-1	TRBJ2-1	few	TGCGCCAGCAGCCCTGGGACTAGCGGGAGAGTGGGTGAGCAGTTCTTC	CASSPGTSGRVGEQFF
NA	TRBV6-5	TRBJ2-1	NA	TGTGCCAGCAGTTACTGGGGGGAGACTGCCTACAATGAGCAGTTCTTC	CASSYWGETAYNEQFF
NA	TRBV20-1	TRBJ2-1	NA	TGCAGTGCTAGAGTTCTAGGGTACGGGAATGAGCAGTTCTTC	CSARVLGYGNEQFF
NA	TRBV6-1	TRBJ1-1	few	TGTGCCAGCAGAAGAACGGGGGTCACTGAAGCTTTCTTT	CASRRTGVTEAFF
NA	TRBV11-3	TRBJ2-3	NA	TGTGCCAGCAGCTTAGTCCGTGGGGGGGCTACACCAGATACGCAGTATTTT	CASSLVRGGATPDTQYF
NA	TRBV20-1	TRBJ2-7	NA	TGCAGTGCTACGTTTGGGAGTATCTCCTACGAGCAGTACTTC	CSATFGSISYEQYF
TRBD2	TRBV11-2	TRBJ2-5	once	TGTGCCAGCAGCTTATGGCCAGGGAGGGGGACCCAGTACTTC	CASSLWPGRGTQYF